This T cell receptor (beta chain) was documented in a study of T cell responses to AZD1222 COVID-19 vaccine. Study-wide points: Spike-specific TCR breadth and depth both grew after two AZD1222 doses. Reportedly, nearly half the spike-specific TCRs target unmutated variant regions. Repertoire collection took place solely once the T cell response had peaked. Females made up more of the donors, who were largely white British, and clonal diversity may have come out too low.

Assay used: immunoSEQ multiplex PCR; TCRdb lists only in-frame clones, some missing. Among about 140,000 clones listed, approximately 90% were seen once. The V end lost 2 bases, the J end lost 8 bases, and 15 bases lay between the germline ends. CDR1 MNHNS and CDR2 SASEGT come from the germline V gene. The CDR3 consists of 14 residues. A word on this clone: Its antigen is currently unknown.

V is TRBV6-1 and J is TRBJ1-2; D unclear. This clonotype was sampled from an adult in good health. This specimen was peripheral blood, taken on day 0 of AZD1222 vaccination. CDR3 sequence: CASSESDRPMGYTF. CDR3 nucleotides: TGTGCCAGCAGTGAAAGTGACCGACCTATGGGCTACACCTTC.